The 21 T cell receptor beta chains in this list originate from one sample, sequenced in a study of CD8 T cells in ankylosing spondylitis. Via MiXCR, TCRdb re-called the 5' RACE reads, giving one row per CDR3 protein. The sample shows about 100,000 distinct CDR3 sequences, about 24% of them seen only once. The sequencing sample was made of synovial fluid, either unsorted or a sorted T cell fraction (not recorded which). These receptors all stem from a male donor with ankylosing spondylitis.

The gene calls are TRBV10-3 and TRBJ1-6, with a tentative D call TRBD1 (6 bases). V was pared by 5 bases and J by 8 bases, with 13 bases between. Per the germline V gene, CDR1 is ENHRY and CDR2 is SYGVKD. This CDR3 has 14 residues. Written as DNA, the CDR3 is TGTGCCATCAGTAGAGGACAGTCAGATTCACCCCTCCACTTT. Translation: CAISRGQSDSPLHF.

The chain uses TRBV25-1 and TRBJ2-7; the D gene is possibly TRBD1 (5 bases). Per germline, CDR1 MGHDK and CDR2 SYGVNS. Trimming took 3 bases from V and 4 from J, leaving 10 bases between them. The CDR3 covers 13 residues. For the CDR3, the DNA is TGTGCCAGCAGTGAGCAGGGAAGGTACGAGCAGTACTTC. Its protein is CASSEQGRYEQYF.

The V call is TRBV3-1, the J call TRBJ1-1; 9 nucleotides match TRBD1. The CDR3 contains 14 residues. V trimming: 2 bases; J trimming: 7 bases; junction bases outside the gene matches: 5. The germline gives CDR1 LGHDT, CDR2 YNNKEL (reference sequence). CDR3 nucleotide sequence: TGTGCCAGCAGCCAAAGAGGACAGGGGCGTGAAGCTTTCTTT. Its translation is CASSQRGQGREAFF.

This clonotype appeared many times. The chain joins TRBV3-1 to TRBJ2-3, with D unclear. Germline assignment: CDR1 LGHDT and CDR2 YNNKEL (reference sequence). V lost 1 base to trimming and J lost 6 bases, with 5 bases between them. The CDR3 runs 12 residues. The CDR3 coding sequence is TGTGCCAGCAGCCAAGTCCGGGATACGCAGTATTTT. Residues: CASSQVRDTQYF.

The sample holds a few counts of this clonotype. The CDR3 sequence is CASSLTGLEEKLFF. CDR3 DNA: TGTGCCAGCAGCCTTACAGGGCTAGAGGAAAAACTGTTTTTT. V usage is TRBV11-3 and J usage is TRBJ1-4; a possible D gene is TRBD1 (6 bases). The CDR3 has 14 residues. Trimming removed 5 bases from V and 8 bases from J, with 15 bases in between. Germline loops: CDR1 SGHNT, CDR2 YENEEA.

The genes are TRBV29-1 and TRBJ2-7, with D perhaps being TRBD1 or TRBD2 (5 bases each). Between the trimmed V and J ends, which lost 4 bases and 1 base, there was a span of 8 bases. Germline V gene lookup returns CDR1 SQVTM and CDR2 ANQGSEA. This CDR3 spans 12 amino acids. This chain's CDR3 is CSVGGSSYEQYF. CDR3 sequence (DNA): TGCAGCGTTGGGGGGTCATCCTACGAGCAGTACTTC.

This clonotype has more than one count but fewer than ten. The chain is built from TRBV6-1 and TRBJ2-7; D may be TRBD1 or TRBD2 (5 bases each). The CDR3 consists of 16 residues. V gave up 1 base and J gave up 3 bases, with 16 bases separating them. Germline V gene lookup returns CDR1 MNHNS and CDR2 SASEGT. The CDR3: CASSEVGSGRLYEQYF. The CDR3 region has the DNA TGTGCCAGCAGTGAAGTGGGATCGGGACGCCTCTACGAGCAGTACTTC.

This clonotype came up a few times. The chain has TRBV11-3 and TRBJ2-3; 7 bases line up with TRBD2. The germline CDR1 and CDR2 sequences are SGHNT and YENEEA. Trimming took 3 bases from V and 0 from J; bases not matched to a gene: 3. The CDR3 is made up of 15 amino acids. The CDR3 bases are TGTGCCAGCAGCTTCGGAGCGGGAAGCACAGATACGCAGTATTTT. As protein: CASSFGAGSTDTQYF.

This clonotype was counted a few times. The chain is built from TRBV10-2 and TRBJ1-1; D is ambiguous. This CDR3 region has 14 residues. From germline, CDR1 is WSHSY and CDR2 SAAADI. The V and J ends lost 4 bases and 1 base respectively, with 10 bases between them. CDR3 DNA: TGCGCCAGCAGTGTTGAAGGGTCGAACACTGAAGCTTTCTTT. Its translation: CASSVEGSNTEAFF.

This clonotype was found a few times. The V call is TRBV3-1, the J call TRBJ2-2, with 7 bases that match TRBD2. Germline CDR1 reads LGHDT; CDR2 reads YNNKEL (reference sequence). CDR3 length: 17 amino acids. Germline trimming cut 0 bases from V and 9 bases from J; bases unmatched to any gene: 13. The CDR3, as DNA: TGTGCCAGCAGCCAAGAATTGTTAGCGGGCCTTGACCGGGAGCTGTTTTTT. Translated, it gives CASSQELLAGLDRELFF.

The table lists this clonotype with a few counts. This chain uses TRBV20-1 with TRBJ2-7; 11 bases match TRBD2. The germline V gene has CDR1 DFQATT and CDR2 SNEGSKA (reference sequence). The CDR3 spans 14 residues. With 6 bases clipped from V and 3 bases from J, the junction kept 7 bases outside the gene matches. The CDR3: CSAPGLAAFYEQYF. CDR3 sequence (DNA): TGCAGTGCCCCGGGACTAGCGGCCTTCTACGAGCAGTACTTC.

This clonotype showed up just a few times. The chain combines TRBV3-1 with TRBJ2-1; TRBD2 aligns across 8 bases. The CDR3 contains 16 residues. V trimming: 0 bases; J trimming: 3 bases; junction bases outside the gene matches: 4. Germline CDR1 reads LGHDT; CDR2 reads YNNKEL (reference sequence). The CDR3 nucleotides read TGTGCCAGCAGCCAAGATCGGGGGGGGGACTACAATGAGCAGTTCTTC. Its protein is CASSQDRGGDYNEQFF.

This clonotype was counted a few times. The V call is TRBV14, the J call TRBJ2-1; 11 bases are a match to TRBD1. The J segment lost 4 bases and the V segment lost 6 bases, leaving 5 bases of the junction unmatched. This CDR3 has 15 amino acids. Germline V gives CDR1 SGHDN, CDR2 FVKESK. CDR3 nucleotide sequence: TGTGCCAGCAGTCGTGGACAGGGGGCGTACAATGAGCAGTTCTTC. Protein product: CASSRGQGAYNEQFF.

This clonotype appeared a few times. This chain connects TRBV5-6 to TRBJ2-7; D uncertain. V lost 1 base and J 3 bases, leaving 11 bases between the germline ends. Germline V gives CDR1 SGHDT, CDR2 YYEEEE. The CDR3 is 14 residues long. CDR3 DNA: TGTGCCAGCAGCTTGAGTCAGAAGTTCTACGAGCAGTACTTC. Protein sequence: CASSLSQKFYEQYF.

This clonotype was observed many times. The rearrangement joins TRBV7-9 to TRBJ1-2; no reliable D call. V was cut by 3 bases and J by 8 bases, with 16 bases left in between. The germline V gene has CDR1 SEHNR and CDR2 FQNEAQ (reference sequence). The CDR3 loop spans 14 amino acids. The DNA of the CDR3 is TGTGCCAGCAGCTTTGCTTCCCAGGCAGAAGGCTACACCTTC. The encoded protein is CASSFASQAEGYTF.

This clonotype occurred a few times. The rearrangement links TRBV5-6 to TRBJ1-2; D is ambiguous. Germline CDR1 and CDR2: SGHDT and YYEEEE. This CDR3 comprises 14 residues. V lost 0 bases and J lost 5, with 11 bases in between. DNA of the CDR3: TGTGCCAGCAGCTTGGGGCAGAAACCTTATGGCTACACCTTC. Translated, it gives CASSLGQKPYGYTF. Full variable domain (outside the CDR3, taken from reference TRBV5-6 and TRBJ1-2): DAGVTQSPTHLIKTRGQQVTLRCSPKSGHDTVSWYQQALGQGPQFIFQYYEEEERQRGNFPDRFSGHQFPNYSSELNVNALLLGDSALYLCASSLGQKPYGYTFGSGTRLTVV.

This clonotype was seen a handful of times. The chain joins TRBV28 to TRBJ1-1; TRBD1 might be the D (5 bases). The CDR3 length is 14 residues. V was cut by 6 bases and J by 1 base, with 12 bases left in between. The germline V gene encodes CDR1 MDHEN and CDR2 SYDVKM. The CDR3 DNA is TGTGCCAGCAGAAGACAGCGGCAGAACACTGAAGCTTTCTTT. As protein: CASRRQRQNTEAFF.

This clonotype was seen at least ten times. For the CDR3, the DNA is TGCAGTTCCAGCCCAGGGGACAGGGCTCCGCACGAGCAGTACTTC. Amino acids: CSSSPGDRAPHEQYF. The rearrangement uses TRBV20-1 and TRBJ2-7, with 9 positions matching TRBD1. Germline V gives CDR1 DFQATT, CDR2 SNEGSKA (reference sequence). J lost 5 bases, V lost 8 bases, and 16 bases had no gene match. The CDR3 sequence is 15 residues long.

The rearrangement links TRBV20-1 to TRBJ1-1; D possibly corresponds to TRBD1 (6 bases). V lost 3 bases and J 3 bases, leaving 14 bases between the germline ends. CDR3 length: 14 amino acids. CDR1 is DFQATT and CDR2 is SNEGSKA in the germline V gene (reference sequence). The CDR3 DNA follows: TGCAGTGCTAGGACCCAGGGGCAGGACACTGAAGCTTTCTTT. Translation gives CSARTQGQDTEAFF.

Points on this clonotype: The junction does not match germline at one end; this may be a read error. This chain uses TRBV10-2 with TRBJ1-2; D is perhaps TRBD1 (5 bases). CDR1 and CDR2 from the germline V gene are WSHSY and SAAADI. The CDR3 runs 11 residues. The CDR3 nucleotides read TGCGCCAGCGGAACTCCTAATCGGGACTTCTTC. This encodes CASGTPNRDFF.

The chain uses TRBV2 and TRBJ2-5; D unclear. CDR1 and CDR2 from the germline V gene are SNHLY and FYNNEI. Trimming removed 7 bases from V and 5 bases from J, with 8 bases in between. The CDR3 runs 11 residues. This CDR3 is CASNYQETQYF. The CDR3 DNA is TGTGCCAGCAACTATCAGGAGACCCAGTACTTC.